A selection of T cell receptor beta chains follows, all from one sample in a study of T cell responses to AZD1222 COVID-19 vaccine. The assay was immunoSEQ multiplex PCR, and TCRdb's table has in-frame clones only and misses some. Of about 83,000 clones listed, about 84% are singletons. Here the sequenced sample was peripheral blood, taken on day 0 of AZD1222 vaccination. These receptors were taken from an adult in good health. Both conserved end residues are part of each CDR3. Fields, in order: D gene, clone size, J gene, V gene, CDR3 protein, CDR3 DNA. A D gene is named only where the DNA matches it firmly. Clone sizes are given selectively: once, few, many, or a class where the clone is expanded.

>TRBD2|.|TRBJ2-5|TRBV5-1
CASSPGLAGRQETQYF
TGCGCCAGCAGTCCGGGACTAGCGGGTAGACAAGAGACCCAGTACTTC
>TRBD2|.|TRBJ2-7|TRBV6-6
CASGTRDYEQYF
TGTGCCAGCGGGACTAGAGATTACGAGCAGTACTTC
>.|.|TRBJ1-6|TRBV3-1/TRBV3-2
CASSPSQVSGGSPLHF
TGTGCCAGCAGCCCCTCCCAAGTCTCAGGCGGTTCACCCCTCCACTTT
>TRBD1|.|TRBJ1-2|TRBV5-4
CASSSDRAPYGYTF
TGTGCCAGCAGCTCGGACAGGGCTCCGTATGGCTACACCTTC
>TRBD1|.|TRBJ1-2|TRBV7-2
CASSLAPYRGRGHGGYTF
TGTGCCAGCAGCTTAGCGCCATATCGCGGAAGGGGGCATGGTGGCTACACCTTC
>.|.|TRBJ1-2|TRBV20-1
CSASGGYRGNYGYTF
TGCAGTGCTAGTGGTGGGTACCGGGGGAACTATGGCTACACCTTC
>.|.|TRBJ1-2|TRBV3-1/TRBV3-2
CASSQAPGGNYGYTF
TGTGCCAGCAGCCAAGCCCCTGGGGGGAACTATGGCTACACCTTC
>TRBD2|.|TRBJ2-1|TRBV2
CASTSSGRYNEQFF
TGTGCCAGCACGAGTAGCGGGAGGTACAATGAGCAGTTCTTC
>TRBD1|.|TRBJ1-5|TRBV2
CASSEIDRGANQPQHF
TGTGCCAGCAGTGAAATAGACAGGGGTGCCAATCAGCCCCAGCATTTT
>.|.|TRBJ1-2|TRBV4-3
CASSQASQVAQHTF
TGCGCCAGCAGCCAAGCTTCCCAGGTAGCTCAGCACACCTTC
>.|.|TRBJ1-3|TRBV20-1
CSASTEAGNTIYF
TGCAGTGCTAGTACGGAGGCTGGAAACACCATATATTTT
>TRBD1|.|TRBJ1-1|TRBV3-1/TRBV3-2
CASSPPGTDDTEAFF
TGTGCCAGCAGCCCTCCCGGGACAGATGACACTGAAGCTTTCTTT
>TRBD2|.|TRBJ2-5|TRBV14
CASSPLTSGHQETQYF
TGTGCCAGCAGCCCGTTGACTAGCGGGCATCAAGAGACCCAGTACTTC
>.|.|TRBJ2-5|TRBV7-2
CASSQVGNRAGTQYF
TGTGCCAGCAGCCAGGTGGGCAACAGGGCCGGGACCCAGTACTTC
>.|once|TRBJ1-1|TRBV7-3
CASSLTHSGGVLTEAFF
TGTGCCAGCAGCTTAACCCACAGCGGAGGGGTACTCACTGAAGCTTTCTTT
>.|.|TRBJ2-5|TRBV18
CASSPRDFQETQYF
TGTGCCAGCTCACCACGGGACTTCCAAGAGACCCAGTACTTC
>TRBD1|once|TRBJ2-5|TRBV5-8
CASSLGTGEQETQYF
TGTGCCAGCAGCTTGGGAACAGGGGAACAAGAGACCCAGTACTTC
>TRBD1|once|TRBJ1-6|TRBV7-2
CASSPGQVRISPLHF
TGTGCCAGCAGCCCCGGACAGGTTCGAATTTCGCCCCTCCACTTT
>TRBD1|few|TRBJ2-1|TRBV5-6
CASSSGTGGYNEQFF
TGTGCCAGCAGCTCCGGGACAGGGGGGTACAATGAGCAGTTCTTC
>.|.|TRBJ1-1|TRBV5-1
CASSSTVLNTEAFF
TGCGCCAGCAGCTCGACAGTACTGAACACTGAAGCTTTCTTT
>TRBD1|.|TRBJ1-2|TRBV7-2
CASSLGHLQGGGYGYTF
TGTGCCAGCAGCTTAGGCCATCTCCAGGGGGGGGGCTATGGCTACACCTTC
>.|once|TRBJ2-7|TRBV10-1
CASSDSTRGNYEQYF
TGCGCCAGCAGTGATTCGACTAGGGGAAACTACGAGCAGTACTTC
>.|.|TRBJ1-2|TRBV28
CASAGANYGYTF
TGTGCCAGCGCAGGGGCGAACTATGGCTACACCTTC
>.|.|TRBJ2-7|TRBV18
CASSPRNGGGLTYEQYF
TGTGCCAGCTCCCCCAGGAATGGCGGGGGCCTGACCTACGAGCAGTACTTC
>.|.|TRBJ1-1|TRBV6-2/TRBV6-3
CASSYFGGTEAFF
TGTGCCAGCAGTTACTTTGGAGGAACTGAAGCTTTCTTT
>.|.|TRBJ2-1|TRBV27
CASSFGGSYNEQFF
TGTGCCAGCAGTTTTGGGGGGTCCTACAATGAGCAGTTCTTC
>TRBD1|.|TRBJ1-1|TRBV2
CASSKTGFDTEAFF
TGTGCCAGCAGTAAGACAGGGTTCGACACTGAAGCTTTCTTT
>.|.|TRBJ1-6|TRBV2
CARRDGRGRHSPLHF
TGTGCCAGAAGGGACGGGCGGGGACGTCATTCACCCCTCCACTTT
>TRBD1|few|TRBJ1-1|TRBV6-4
CAWQGVGNTEAFF
TGTGCCTGGCAGGGGGTGGGGAACACTGAAGCTTTCTTT
>.|.|TRBJ1-1|TRBV3-1/TRBV3-2
CASSQAGRSYTEAFF
TGTGCCAGCAGCCAAGCAGGGAGGTCTTACACTGAAGCTTTCTTT
>TRBD2|.|TRBJ2-1|TRBV28
CATGVAGGLNEQFF
TGTGCCACGGGAGTAGCGGGGGGGTTAAATGAGCAGTTCTTC
>.|.|TRBJ1-6|TRBV30
CAWSKDSLLYNSPLHF
TGTGCCTGGAGTAAGGACAGCCTACTTTATAATTCACCCCTCCACTTT
>.|.|TRBJ1-2|TRBV5-8
CASSSDTNYGYTF
TGTGCCAGCAGCTCCGACACCAACTATGGCTACACCTTC
>TRBD1|.|TRBJ1-5|TRBV5-1
CASSLGTGKPQHF
TGCGCCAGCAGCTTGGGGACAGGGAAGCCCCAGCATTTT
>.|.|TRBJ2-1|TRBV7-9
CASSLLSGTSFHEQFF
TGTGCCAGCAGCTTACTGTCCGGTACTAGTTTTCATGAGCAGTTCTTC
>TRBD2|.|TRBJ2-3|TRBV15
CATSSPLALAGADTQYF
TGTGCCACCAGCAGCCCCTTGGCCCTAGCGGGTGCAGATACGCAGTATTTT
>.|once|TRBJ1-5|TRBV4-3
CASSQDVFQGSQPQHF
TGCGCCAGCAGCCAAGATGTCTTCCAGGGGAGTCAGCCCCAGCATTTT
>.|.|TRBJ2-3|TRBV9
CASSVLLGADTQYF
TGTGCCAGCAGCGTATTATTGGGGGCAGATACGCAGTATTTT
>.|.|TRBJ1-4|TRBV5-1
CASSLEGWGEKLFF
TGCGCCAGCAGCTTGGAGGGATGGGGTGAAAAACTGTTTTTT
>.|.|TRBJ1-1|TRBV2
CASNSDRNTEAFF
TGTGCCAGCAATAGCGACAGGAACACTGAAGCTTTCTTT
>TRBD1|.|TRBJ1-1|TRBV19
CASSPGQGRLGTEAFF
TGTGCCAGTAGTCCGGGACAGGGTAGGTTGGGAACTGAAGCTTTCTTT
>.|.|TRBJ2-7|TRBV29-1
CSVEETPYEQYF
TGCAGCGTTGAAGAGACTCCCTACGAGCAGTACTTC